This is a list of T cell receptor beta chains from one sample in a study of cytomegalovirus exposure and HLA in healthy donors. TCRdb keeps only in-frame clones here, not all; method: immunoSEQ multiplex PCR. The table lists 100,000 to 150,000 clones, roughly a tenth of them singletons, with 4.6% in the top ten. The source material was PBMCs. All receptors derive from a woman between 18 and 29 years old in good health and CMV-seropositive. Each CDR3 is given without its conserved first and last residue.

CDR3 protein	V gene	J gene
ASTPGVNTEAF	TRBV6-5	TRBJ1-1
ASRVRGGDEQF	TRBV19	TRBJ2-1
ASSIAPRGEQY	TRBV19	TRBJ2-7
ASSIDSVYGYT	TRBV19	TRBJ1-2
ASSLGLAGINEQF	TRBV7-9	TRBJ2-1
SAKQHSGSSYNEQF	TRBV29-1	TRBJ2-1
ASSFLAGAGYT	TRBV28	TRBJ1-2
ATSRDREYNEQF	TRBV15	TRBJ2-1
ASSSSGLSSTDTQY	TRBV19	TRBJ2-3
ASSSFVFGNQPQH	TRBV7-2	TRBJ1-5
ASDSSYQETQY	TRBV30	TRBJ2-5
ASSLKLAANNEQF	TRBV5-8	TRBJ2-1
ASTGGGSRYGYT	TRBV19	TRBJ1-2